Below are 15 T cell receptor beta chains sequenced from a single sample in a study of CXCR3-negative and CXCR3-positive naive CD8 T cells. The authors made the TRB cDNA libraries by 5' RACE using UMI labels. TCRdb re-called the 5' RACE reads, yielding one record per CDR3 amino acid sequence without DNA. This sample's table has around 8,000 distinct CDR3 sequences. What was sequenced was naive CXCR3- CD8+ T cells from blood. The subset: CD45RO-CCR7+CD27+CD95- naive CD8+ T cells lacking CXCR3 (TNR3-). These receptors originate from a human donor in good health. Some clones in this sample may be carry-over from other donors' samples.

By frequency, this clonotype registers medium-sized. The rearrangement links TRBV27 to TRBJ2-7. This CDR3 comprises 14 residues. Germline values: CDR1 MNHEY, CDR2 SMNVEV (reference sequence). This CDR3 is CASSSQAGSYEQYF.

The rearrangement joins TRBV5-1 to TRBJ2-7. Germline CDR1 and CDR2: SGHRS and YFSETQ. This CDR3 spans 15 amino acids. The chain's CDR3 is CASSLVDANSYEQYF.

In terms of frequency, this clonotype is medium-sized. This chain joins TRBV5-1 and TRBJ2-1; TCRdb's D gene call, TRBD2, goes unchecked for lack of DNA. This CDR3 region has 17 residues. Germline-derived CDR1 and CDR2 are SGHRS and YFSETQ. CDR3 sequence: CASSLQGGGTFYNEQFF.

This clonotype shows up as medium-sized by frequency. The V call is TRBV25-1, the J call TRBJ1-1. The germline gives CDR1 MGHDK, CDR2 SYGVNS. The CDR3 sequence is 15 residues long. CDR3 sequence: CATSTVGPGNTEAFF.

This clonotype counts as medium-sized by frequency. The rearrangement uses TRBV15 and TRBJ1-1; the D call from TCRdb, TRBD1, cannot be confirmed without DNA. This CDR3 spans 13 amino acids. CDR1 is LNHNV, CDR2 YYDKDF, per germline (reference sequence). CDR3 amino acids: CATSGDRRIEAFF.

The chain uses TRBV6-5 and TRBJ1-4. The CDR3 covers 14 residues. Germline V gene lookup returns CDR1 MNHEY and CDR2 SVGAGI. The CDR3: CASSSIATNEKLFF.

This clonotype ranks as medium-sized (0.01 to 0.1%) in terms of frequency. The gene calls are TRBV29-1 and TRBJ2-7. There are 13 residues in the CDR3. Germline lookup yields CDR1 SQVTM and CDR2 ANQGSEA. This CDR3 is CSVHKTDSYEQYF.

This clonotype registers medium-sized by frequency. The chain joins TRBV24-1 to TRBJ2-1; TCRdb names TRBD2, which stays unverified in the absence of DNA. Germline V gives CDR1 KGHDR, CDR2 SFDVKD. The CDR3 runs to 15 residues. The CDR3 is CATRASSGSYNEQFF.

This clonotype ranks as medium-sized in terms of frequency. This chain links TRBV6-5 with TRBJ2-7; TCRdb designates TRBD2, a call that cannot be tested without DNA. The CDR3 has 15 amino acids. Germline CDR1 MNHEY, CDR2 SVGAGI. The CDR3 here is CASSYSALAAYEQYF.

This clonotype is classed as medium-sized by frequency. V and J are TRBV10-3 and TRBJ2-7. CDR1 ENHRY and CDR2 SYGVKD come from the germline V gene. The CDR3 runs 13 residues. The CDR3 region is CAIGRTGDYEQYF.

This clonotype registers medium-sized by frequency. The chain uses TRBV10-2 and TRBJ2-5; TCRdb designates TRBD1, a call that cannot be tested without DNA. The germline V gene encodes CDR1 WSHSY and CDR2 SAAADI. The CDR3 sequence is 14 residues long. The CDR3 spells CASSATAIQETQYF.

This chain joins TRBV7-9 and TRBJ2-1. The CDR3 has 14 amino acids. Germline CDR1 is SEHNR and CDR2 is FQNEAQ (reference sequence). CDR3 region: CAVNPPAGLNEQFF.

By frequency, this clonotype is medium-sized. CDR3 sequence reads: CSVVEVSGSYEQYF. The V gene is TRBV29-1, the J gene TRBJ2-7. The CDR3 extends over 14 amino acids. The germline V gene has CDR1 SQVTM and CDR2 ANQGSEA.

According to its frequency, this clonotype is medium-sized. The genes are TRBV29-1 and TRBJ2-5; TCRdb's D gene call, TRBD1, goes unchecked for lack of DNA. Germline V gene sequence: CDR1 SQVTM, CDR2 ANQGSEA. The CDR3 loop spans 14 amino acids. CDR3 sequence: CSVEGGQGQETQYF.

V and J are TRBV12-3 or TRBV12-4 and TRBJ2-1. The CDR3 has 12 amino acids. The CDR3 here is CASSFGVVEQFF.